Here is one T cell receptor beta chain with its context. Its antigen is not known. TCRdb re-called the 5' RACE reads through MiXCR, storing one row per CDR3 protein. The top ten clones hold around 3.2% of a sample with about 570,000 distinct CDR3 sequences, 9% to 10% of them seen once. The V gene end was trimmed by 5 bases and the J gene end by 3 bases; junction bases not matched to a gene: 7. CDR1 is DFQATT and CDR2 is SNEGSKA in the germline V gene (reference sequence). This CDR3 has 15 residues. These data come from a study of identical twins. The study's findings and limits: In beta out-of-frame sequences, the excess sharing between twins was weaker.

This sample was also put to use in a study of yellow fever vaccine responses in identical twins.

The chain recombines TRBV20-1 with TRBJ2-1, with TRBD2 identical over 10 bases. Sequencing was carried out using PBMCs. This sequence was found in a woman under 30 in good health. The CDR3 protein is CSAPEIAGGYNEQFF. The CDR3 region has the DNA TGCAGTGCTCCAGAGATAGCGGGAGGCTACAATGAGCAGTTCTTC.